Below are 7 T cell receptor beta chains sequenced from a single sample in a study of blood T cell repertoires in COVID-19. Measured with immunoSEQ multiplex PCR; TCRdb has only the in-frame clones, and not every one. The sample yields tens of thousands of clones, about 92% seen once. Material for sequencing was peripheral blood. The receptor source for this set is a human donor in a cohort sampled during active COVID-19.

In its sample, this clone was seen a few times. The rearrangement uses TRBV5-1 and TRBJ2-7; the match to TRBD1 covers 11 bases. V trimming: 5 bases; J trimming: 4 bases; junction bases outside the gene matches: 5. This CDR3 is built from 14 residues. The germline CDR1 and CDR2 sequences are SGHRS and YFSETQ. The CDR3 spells CASRADRGPYEQYF. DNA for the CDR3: TGCGCCAGCAGGGCGGACAGGGGGCCTTACGAGCAGTACTTC.

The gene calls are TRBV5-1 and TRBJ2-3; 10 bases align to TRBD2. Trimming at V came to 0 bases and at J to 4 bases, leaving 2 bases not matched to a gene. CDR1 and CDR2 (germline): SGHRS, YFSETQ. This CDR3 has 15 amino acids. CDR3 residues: CASSLGLAGADTQYF. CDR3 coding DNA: TGCGCCAGCAGCTTGGGTCTAGCGGGAGCAGATACGCAGTATTTT.

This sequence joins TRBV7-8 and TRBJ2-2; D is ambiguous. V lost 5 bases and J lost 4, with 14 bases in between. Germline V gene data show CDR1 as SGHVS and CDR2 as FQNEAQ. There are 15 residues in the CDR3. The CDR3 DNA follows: TGTGCCAGCAGCCCCCCGGGTAGGAGCACCGGGGAGCTGTTTTTT. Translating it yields CASSPPGRSTGELFF.

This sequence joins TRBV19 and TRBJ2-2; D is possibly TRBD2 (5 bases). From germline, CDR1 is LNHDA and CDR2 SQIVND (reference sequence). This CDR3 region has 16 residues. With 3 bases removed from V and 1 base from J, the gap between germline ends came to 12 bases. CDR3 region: CASSILAGVNTGELFF. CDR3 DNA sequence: TGTGCCAGTAGTATCCTCGCCGGGGTGAACACCGGGGAGCTGTTTTTT. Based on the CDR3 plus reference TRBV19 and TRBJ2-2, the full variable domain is DGGITQSPKYLFRKEGQNVTLSCEQNLNHDAMYWYRQDPGQGLRLIYYSQIVNDFQKGDIAEGYSVSREKKESFPLTVTSAQKNPTAFYLCASSILAGVNTGELFFGEGSRLTVL.

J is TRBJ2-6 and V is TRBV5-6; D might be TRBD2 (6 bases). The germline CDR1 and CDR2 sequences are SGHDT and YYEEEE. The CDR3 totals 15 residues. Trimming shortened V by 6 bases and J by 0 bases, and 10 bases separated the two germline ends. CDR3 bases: TGTGCCAGCATCAAGGGACTCTCTGGGGCCAACGTCCTGACTTTC. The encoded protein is CASIKGLSGANVLTF.

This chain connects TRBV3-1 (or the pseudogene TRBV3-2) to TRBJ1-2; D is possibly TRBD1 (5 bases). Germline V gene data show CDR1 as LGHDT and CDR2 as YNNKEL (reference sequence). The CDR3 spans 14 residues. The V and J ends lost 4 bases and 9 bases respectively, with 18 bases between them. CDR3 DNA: TGTGCCAGCAGCCTCAGGGAGGCGGCTCGCAGCTACACCTTC. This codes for CASSLREAARSYTF.

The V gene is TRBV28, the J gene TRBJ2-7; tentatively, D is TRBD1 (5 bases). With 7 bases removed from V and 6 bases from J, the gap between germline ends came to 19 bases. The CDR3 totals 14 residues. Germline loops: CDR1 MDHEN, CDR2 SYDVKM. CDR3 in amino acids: CASKVSQGSSEQYF. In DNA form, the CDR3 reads TGTGCCAGCAAAGTATCTCAGGGTTCATCCGAGCAGTACTTC.